Listed here is a single T cell receptor beta chain. Its specificity is unknown. The source of the sample is a study of STAT5B mutations in CD4+ large granular lymphocyte leukemia. Study results and limitations: 8/27 top patient clones versus 2/35 control clones were TRBV06-family.

Germline V gene sequence: CDR1 GTSNPN, CDR2 SVGIG (reference sequence). Trimming stripped 4 bases from V and 4 bases from J, with 8 bases between. The CDR3 runs 12 residues. Sequencing was at survey level. Assay used: immunoSEQ multiplex PCR; TCRdb lists only in-frame clones, some missing. The top ten hold 3.5% to 5% of the sample, which has tens of thousands of clones, 81% seen once. The source of this sequence is a human donor in good health. The chain joins TRBV30 to TRBJ2-1; D unclear. The specimen sequenced was CD4+ T cells from blood buffy coats. CDR3 protein: CAWNTGYNEQFF. The CDR3 DNA sequence: TGTGCCTGGAACACCGGGTACAATGAGCAGTTCTTC.